The sequence of this TCR beta chain was determined in a study of cytomegalovirus exposure and HLA in healthy donors. Both 60 Vbeta primers and 13 Jbeta primers went into the PCR. Profiled with immunoSEQ multiplex PCR; TCRdb holds only in-frame clones, not every one. In the table there are 120,000 or so clones, around three quarters of which are singletons. Study-level results: In a later analysis, CMV-associated beta chains were mostly HLA-associated, it appeared. In a later analysis, a missense DCLRE1C variant was linked to TCR beta V- and J-gene trimming. Associated with HLA alleles at 0.05 false discovery rate in a later analysis were over 15,000 TCR beta sequences.

Worth noting for this clone: Its antigen is unknown.

The V end was cut by 5 bases, the J end by 6 bases, with 5 bases between. This CDR3 contains 11 residues. Germline CDR1 reads LGHNA; CDR2 reads YNFKEQ. The chain couples TRBV4-2 to TRBJ2-1; unclear D gene. Sequenced: PBMCs. The origin of this receptor is a man younger than 45 in good health and CMV-seronegative. DNA of the CDR3: TGTGCCAGCAGCGACATCAATGAGCAGTTCTTC. Its protein is CASSDINEQFF.